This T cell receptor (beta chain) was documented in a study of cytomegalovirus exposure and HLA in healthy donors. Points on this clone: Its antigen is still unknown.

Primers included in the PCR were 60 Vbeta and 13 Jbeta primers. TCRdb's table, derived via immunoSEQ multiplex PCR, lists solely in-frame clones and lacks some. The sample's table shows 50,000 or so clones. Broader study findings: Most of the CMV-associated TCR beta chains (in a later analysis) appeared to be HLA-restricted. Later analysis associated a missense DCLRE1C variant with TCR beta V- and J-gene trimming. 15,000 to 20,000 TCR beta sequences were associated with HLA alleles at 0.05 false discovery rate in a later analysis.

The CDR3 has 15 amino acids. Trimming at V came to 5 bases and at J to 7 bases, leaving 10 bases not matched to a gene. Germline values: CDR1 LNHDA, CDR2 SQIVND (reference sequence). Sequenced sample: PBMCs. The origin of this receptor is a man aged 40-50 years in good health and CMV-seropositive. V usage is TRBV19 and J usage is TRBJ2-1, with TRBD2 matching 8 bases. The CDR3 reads CASSVTSALGNEQFF. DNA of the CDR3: TGTGCCAGTAGTGTGACTAGCGCCCTAGGGAATGAGCAGTTCTTC. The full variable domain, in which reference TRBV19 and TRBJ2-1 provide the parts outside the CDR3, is DGGITQSPKYLFRKEGQNVTLSCEQNLNHDAMYWYRQDPGQGLRLIYYSQIVNDFQKGDIAEGYSVSREKKESFPLTVTSAQKNPTAFYLCASSVTSALGNEQFFGPGTRLTVL.